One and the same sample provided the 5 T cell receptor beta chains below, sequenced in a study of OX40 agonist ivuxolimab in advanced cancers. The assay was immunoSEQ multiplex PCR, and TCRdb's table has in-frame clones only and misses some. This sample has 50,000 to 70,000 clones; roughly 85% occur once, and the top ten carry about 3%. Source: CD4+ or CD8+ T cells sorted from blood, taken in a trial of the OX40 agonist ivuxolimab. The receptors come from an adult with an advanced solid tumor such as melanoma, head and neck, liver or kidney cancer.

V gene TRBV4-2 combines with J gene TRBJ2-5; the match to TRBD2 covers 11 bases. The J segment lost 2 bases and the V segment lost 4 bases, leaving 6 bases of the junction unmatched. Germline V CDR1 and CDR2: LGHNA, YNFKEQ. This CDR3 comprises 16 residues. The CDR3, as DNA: TGTGCCAGCAGCCGAAGACTAGCGGGGTTACAAGAGACCCAGTACTTC. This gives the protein CASSRRLAGLQETQYF.

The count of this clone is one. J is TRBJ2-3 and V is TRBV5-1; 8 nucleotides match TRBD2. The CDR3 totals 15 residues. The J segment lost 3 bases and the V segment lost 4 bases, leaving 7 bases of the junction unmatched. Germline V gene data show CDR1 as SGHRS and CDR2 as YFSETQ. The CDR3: CASSERGRRTDTQYF. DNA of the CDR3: TGCGCCAGCAGCGAGCGGGGGAGGAGGACAGATACGCAGTATTTT.

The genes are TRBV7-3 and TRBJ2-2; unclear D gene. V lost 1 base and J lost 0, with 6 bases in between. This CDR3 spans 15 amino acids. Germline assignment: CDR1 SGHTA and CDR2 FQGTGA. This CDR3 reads CASSLMAANTGELFF. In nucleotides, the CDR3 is TGTGCCAGCAGCTTAATGGCTGCGAACACCGGGGAGCTGTTTTTT. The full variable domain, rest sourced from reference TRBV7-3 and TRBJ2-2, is GAGVSQTPSNKVTEKGKYVELRCDPISGHTALYWYRQSLGQGPEFLIYFQGTGAADDSGLPNDRFFAVRPEGSVSTLKIQRTERGDSAVYLCASSLMAANTGELFFGEGSRLTVL.

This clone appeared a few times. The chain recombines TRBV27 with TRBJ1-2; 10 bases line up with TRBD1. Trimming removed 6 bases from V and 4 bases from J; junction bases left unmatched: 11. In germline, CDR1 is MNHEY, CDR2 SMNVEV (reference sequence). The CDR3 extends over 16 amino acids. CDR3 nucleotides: TGTGCCAGCAGCTCGGGACAGGGGCTTCCACCCTATGGCTACACCTTC. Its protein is CASSSGQGLPPYGYTF.

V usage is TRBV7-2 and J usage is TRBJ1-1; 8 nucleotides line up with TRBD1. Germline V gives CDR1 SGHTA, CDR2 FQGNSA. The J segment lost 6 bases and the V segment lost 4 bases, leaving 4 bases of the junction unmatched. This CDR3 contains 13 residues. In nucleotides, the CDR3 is TGTGCCAGCAGCTCGGGACAGGTGGCTGAAGCTTTCTTT. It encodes CASSSGQVAEAFF. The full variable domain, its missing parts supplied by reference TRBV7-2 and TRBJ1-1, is GAGVSQSPSNKVTEKGKDVELRCDPISGHTALYWYRQSLGQGLEFLIYFQGNSAPDKSGLPSDRFSAERTGGSVSTLTIQRTQQEDSAVYLCASSSGQVAEAFFGQGTRLTVV.